These 4 T cell receptor beta chains share one sample of origin, sequenced in a study of shared clonotypes between healthy human individuals. CD45RO-negative, CCR7-selected cells formed the naive CD8 fraction, which excluded terminally differentiated effector memory CD45RA+ cells. TCRdb's copy holds only in-frame clones and misses some; the assay was immunoSEQ multiplex PCR. The data show about 650,000 clones, around 95% seen once. Sample: naive CD8+ T cells sorted from blood. The receptors shown here come from a woman aged 25 to 39 in good health.

The chain has TRBV6-5 and TRBJ2-1, with D unclear. The germline V and J ends were trimmed by 0 bases and 1 base, with 10 bases remaining between them. The CDR3 contains 16 residues. CDR1 and CDR2 from the germline V gene are MNHEY and SVGAGI. The CDR3 nucleotides read TGTGCCAGCAGTTACTCTCTTGGGGTGTCCTACAATGAGCAGTTCTTC. Its protein is CASSYSLGVSYNEQFF.

The chain joins TRBV2 to TRBJ2-1; tentatively, D is TRBD2 (6 bases). This CDR3 is built from 13 residues. Trimming left V 5 bases short and J 7 bases short, with 12 bases between. The germline V gene has CDR1 SNHLY and CDR2 FYNNEI. The chain's CDR3 is CASSYLSGNEQFF. CDR3 nucleotide sequence: TGTGCCAGCAGTTATCTTAGCGGTAATGAGCAGTTCTTC.

This clone was counted a single time. The chain links TRBV7-9 to TRBJ2-7; D gene ambiguous. Per germline, CDR1 SEHNR and CDR2 FQNEAQ (reference sequence). Trimming removed 2 bases at V and 0 bases at J, with 5 bases between. The CDR3 totals 13 residues. CDR3 region: CASSLSVSYEQYF. CDR3 nucleotide sequence: TGTGCCAGCAGCTTAAGTGTCTCCTACGAGCAGTACTTC. The variable domain in full, with the rest retrieved from reference TRBV7-9 and TRBJ2-7, is DTGVSQNPRHKITKRGQNVTFRCDPISEHNRLYWYRQTLGQGPEFLTYFQNEAQLEKSRLLSDRFSAERPKGSFSTLEIQRTEQGDSAMYLCASSLSVSYEQYFGPGTRLTVT.

This chain uses TRBV6-5 with TRBJ1-1; D is uncertain. Trimming took off 6 bases at V and 4 bases at J, with 18 bases between the two ends. Germline CDR1 and CDR2: MNHEY and SVGAGI. The CDR3 is 15 amino acids. CDR3 DNA sequence: TGTGCCAGCAGATCCGAACAGATGAGTAGCACTGAAGCTTTCTTT. As protein: CASRSEQMSSTEAFF.